The clone carrying this T cell receptor (beta chain) was picked up a small number of times. The entry originates in a study of identical twins. TCRdb ran MiXCR on the 5' RACE reads and lists one entry per CDR3 protein. The repertoire holds about 240,000 distinct CDR3 sequences, about 11% seen once, with roughly 10% in the top ten. Germline CDR1 is GTSNPN and CDR2 is SVGIG (reference sequence). V lost 4 bases and J 2 bases, leaving 11 bases between the germline ends. The length of the CDR3 is 14 residues. Donors were all healthy Caucasians. Sequencing was done on a sample of memory T cells sorted from blood. The J gene is TRBJ2-2, the V gene TRBV30; D is undetermined. The clonotype comes from a man aged 50-60 years in good health. DNA for the CDR3: TGTGCCTGGAAGGAAAGGCACAACACCGGGGAGCTGTTTTTT. Translation: CAWKERHNTGELFF.